Listed below are T cell receptor beta chains from one sample, sequenced in a study of blood T cell repertoires in COVID-19. Only in-frame clones appear in the TCRdb table, and some are missing; sequencing was by immunoSEQ multiplex PCR. The data show over 200,000 clones, with 70% to 90% seen just once and 4% to 6% held by the top ten. Material: peripheral blood. These receptors were collected from a woman between 40 and 55 years old with acute or convalescent COVID-19. CDR3s include the opening cysteine and the closing phenylalanine or tryptophan. The D gene is left open where the match is weak. Rows may omit the clone size; those that give it use once, few, many or a size class.

clone_size,j_call,v_call,d_call,cdr3_aa,cdr3_nt
once,TRBJ1-2,TRBV7-3,NA,CASSYGGDGYTF,TGTGCCAGCAGCTATGGAGGGGATGGCTACACCTTC
NA,TRBJ1-1,TRBV3-1/TRBV3-2,NA,CASSPRGGVGTEAFF,TGTGCCAGCAGTCCCCGGGGGGGGGTCGGGACTGAAGCTTTCTTT
NA,TRBJ1-5,TRBV30,TRBD1,CAWSVGTAYSNQPQHF,TGTGCCTGGAGTGTCGGGACAGCTTATAGCAATCAGCCCCAGCATTTT
NA,TRBJ2-2,TRBV4-1,NA,CASSQDPSVIGGTGELFF,TGCGCCAGCAGCCAAGATCCTTCCGTCATCGGGGGCACCGGGGAGCTGTTTTTT
NA,TRBJ1-2,TRBV19,NA,CASTSPTGGGYGYTF,TGTGCCAGTACCTCCCCCACGGGGGGGGGCTATGGCTACACCTTC
NA,TRBJ2-5,TRBV6-5,NA,CASKGQVETQYF,TGTGCCAGCAAGGGGCAGGTTGAGACCCAGTACTTC
NA,TRBJ1-2,TRBV18,NA,CASSQNPTGFEDGYTF,TGTGCCAGCTCACAAAACCCCACGGGGTTTGAGGATGGCTACACCTTC
NA,TRBJ2-1,TRBV2,TRBD2,CASSYRLAGGAEEQFF,TGTGCCAGCAGTTACCGACTAGCGGGGGGGGCAGAGGAGCAGTTCTTC
NA,TRBJ1-1,TRBV27,TRBD1,CASSPQGQLNTEAFF,TGTGCCAGCAGTCCCCAGGGACAGTTGAACACTGAAGCTTTCTTT
NA,TRBJ1-2,TRBV27,TRBD1,CASSLRQGRGYGYTF,TGTGCCAGCAGCCTCCGACAGGGGAGGGGCTATGGCTACACCTTC
few,TRBJ2-1,TRBV15,NA,CATSEGSSDNNEQFF,TGTGCCACCAGCGAGGGATCATCAGACAACAATGAGCAGTTCTTC
NA,TRBJ2-1,TRBV7-3,TRBD1,CASSPGTGSHNEQFF,TGTGCCAGCAGCCCAGGGACAGGGTCCCACAATGAGCAGTTCTTC
NA,TRBJ1-3,TRBV5-1,TRBD1,CASSLAYDRGGSGNTIYF,TGCGCCAGCAGCTTGGCCTATGACAGGGGCGGCTCTGGAAACACCATATATTTT
NA,TRBJ1-3,TRBV21-1,NA,CASSKALYPISGNTIYF,TGTGCCAGCAGCAAAGCCCTATATCCGATCTCTGGAAACACCATATATTTT
once,TRBJ2-2,TRBV6-4,NA,CASSSERTGELFF,TGTGCCAGCAGTTCCGAGCGGACCGGGGAGCTGTTTTTT
NA,TRBJ1-2,TRBV11-2,NA,CASSLVATSNYGYTF,TGTGCCAGCAGCTTAGTGGCGACATCGAACTATGGCTACACCTTC
NA,TRBJ1-3,TRBV11-2,NA,CASSLAGAGPWGNTIYF,TGTGCCAGCAGCTTAGCAGGGGCCGGGCCGTGGGGAAACACCATATATTTT
few,TRBJ1-5,TRBV19,NA,CASNVALRGNQPQHF,TGTGCCAGTAATGTGGCGCTAAGAGGAAATCAGCCCCAGCATTTT
NA,TRBJ2-1,TRBV25-1,TRBD1,CASSAGQGNYNEQFF,TGTGCCAGCAGCGCCGGACAGGGAAACTACAATGAGCAGTTCTTC
few,TRBJ1-5,TRBV7-8,NA,CASSRQDNQPQHF,TGTGCCAGCAGTCGGCAGGACAATCAGCCCCAGCATTTT
NA,TRBJ2-2,TRBV10-3,TRBD2,CAISNTKRETGELFF,TGTGCCATCAGTAACACCAAGCGGGAGACCGGGGAGCTGTTTTTT
NA,TRBJ1-5,TRBV19,NA,CASRYRVGPQHF,TGTGCCAGTAGGTACAGGGTCGGGCCCCAGCATTTT
NA,TRBJ1-5,TRBV6-6,NA,CASSYVVSQPQHF,TGTGCCAGCAGTTACGTCGTGAGTCAGCCCCAGCATTTT
NA,TRBJ1-2,TRBV2,NA,CASSRANYGYTF,TGTGCCAGCAGCCGAGCTAACTATGGCTACACCTTC
NA,TRBJ1-2,TRBV27,TRBD1,CASSSGGTYSNYGYTF,TGTGCCAGCAGTTCAGGGGGCACTTATTCTAACTATGGCTACACCTTC
NA,TRBJ1-1,TRBV13,NA,CASSPGRGNTEAFF,TGTGCCAGCAGCCCAGGCAGGGGGAACACTGAAGCTTTCTTT
NA,TRBJ1-1,TRBV9,TRBD1,CASSVKDRVMAEAFF,TGTGCCAGCAGCGTCAAGGACAGGGTGATGGCTGAAGCTTTCTTT
NA,TRBJ1-5,TRBV10-3,NA,CAISPDTSNQPQHF,TGTGCCATCAGCCCCGACACCTCTAATCAGCCCCAGCATTTT
NA,TRBJ2-3,TRBV7-9,TRBD1,CASSPPRDRVETDTQYF,TGTGCCAGCAGCCCCCCCCGTGACAGGGTAGAGACAGATACGCAGTATTTT
NA,TRBJ1-1,TRBV4-1,NA,CASSGTLNTEAFF,TGCGCCAGCAGCGGGACACTAAACACTGAAGCTTTCTTT
NA,TRBJ2-6,TRBV19,NA,CASSTGANVLTF,TGTGCCAGCTCTACTGGGGCCAACGTCCTGACTTTC
NA,TRBJ1-2,TRBV12-3/TRBV12-4,TRBD1,CASSLGQNYGYTF,TGTGCCAGCAGTCTGGGACAGAACTATGGCTACACCTTC
NA,TRBJ2-2,TRBV11-3,NA,CASSPHSGELFF,TGTGCCAGCAGCCCGCACTCCGGGGAGCTGTTTTTT
NA,TRBJ1-1,TRBV2,NA,CASRGGRKNTEAFF,TGTGCCAGCAGGGGGGGACGGAAGAACACTGAAGCTTTCTTT
NA,TRBJ1-2,TRBV6-1,NA,CASSDQRSYGYTF,TGTGCCAGCAGTGATCAGAGGTCCTATGGCTACACCTTC
NA,TRBJ1-1,TRBV2,TRBD1,CASSLTGQGITEAFF,TGTGCCAGCAGCTTGACGGGACAGGGGATTACTGAAGCTTTCTTT
NA,TRBJ1-2,TRBV2,NA,CASSGAHQGGYTF,TGTGCCAGCAGTGGGGCACACCAGGGAGGCTACACCTTC
NA,TRBJ2-5,TRBV27,NA,CASSLSGGGGPIETQYF,TGTGCCAGCAGTTTATCTGGTGGCGGGGGCCCGATAGAGACCCAGTACTTC
NA,TRBJ1-1,TRBV4-1,TRBD1,CASGTVQNTEAFF,TGCGCCAGCGGGACAGTCCAGAACACTGAAGCTTTCTTT
NA,TRBJ1-2,TRBV29-1,TRBD1,CSVLQGALVGYTF,TGCAGCGTTCTACAGGGGGCTCTGGTTGGCTACACCTTC
NA,TRBJ2-2,TRBV27,TRBD1,CASGLGTGTGTGELFF,TGTGCCAGCGGTTTGGGGACAGGCACGGGGACCGGGGAGCTGTTTTTT
NA,TRBJ1-2,TRBV3-1/TRBV3-2,NA,CASSRTAGPHYGYTF,TGTGCCAGCAGCCGCACGGCGGGTCCCCACTATGGCTACACCTTC